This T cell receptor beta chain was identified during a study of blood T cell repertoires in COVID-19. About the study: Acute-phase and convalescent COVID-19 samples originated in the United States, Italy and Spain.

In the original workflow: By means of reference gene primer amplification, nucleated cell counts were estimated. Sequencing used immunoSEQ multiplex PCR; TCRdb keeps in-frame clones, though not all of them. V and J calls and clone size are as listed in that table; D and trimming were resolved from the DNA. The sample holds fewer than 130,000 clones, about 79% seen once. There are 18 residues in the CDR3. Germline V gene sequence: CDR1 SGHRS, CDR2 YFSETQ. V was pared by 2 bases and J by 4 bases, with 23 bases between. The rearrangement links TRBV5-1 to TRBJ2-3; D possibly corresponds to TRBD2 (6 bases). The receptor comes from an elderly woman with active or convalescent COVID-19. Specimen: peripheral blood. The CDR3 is CASSFSGVRLAGADTQYF. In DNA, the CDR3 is TGCGCCAGCAGCTTCTCGGGGGTTAGGCTAGCCGGCGCAGATACGCAGTATTTT.